This T cell receptor beta chain comes out of a study of blood T cells in healthy people across ages. The study, taken as a whole, reports: Among T cells, TCR beta diversity per million cells dropped roughly linearly as age rose. More naive CD4+ cells and higher diversity marked long-lived donors relative to aged donors.

With a J-beta primer mix and a sample-barcoded 5' primer, a second PCR ran about 7 to 12 cycles. MiXCR was run by TCRdb on the 5' RACE reads, yielding one entry per CDR3 protein. In the table there are about 1.1 million distinct CDR3 sequences, about two fifths of which are singletons. This clonotype was observed a single time. Its antigen is as yet unknown. A much larger clone lies one base from this, so it may be a read error. The length of the CDR3 is 13 residues. Trimming shortened V by 5 bases and J by 4 bases, and 11 bases separated the two germline ends. The chain joins TRBV12-3 or TRBV12-4 to TRBJ1-2, with D perhaps TRBD1 (5 bases). The sequencing input was blood. This clonotype was obtained from a man aged 18 to 29 in good health. CDR3 region: CASSVDSPYGYTF. CDR3 DNA: TGTGCCAGCAGTGTAGACAGTCCCTATGGCTACACCTTC.